A single sample is the source of the 12 T cell receptor beta chains below, sequenced in a study of CD8 T cells in Susac syndrome. RNA amounts of roughly 0.5 to 1 ug underwent reverse transcription with random hexamers. Using its own MiXCR run on the immunoSEQ multiplex PCR reads, TCRdb lists one record per CDR3 protein. The table lists about 49,000 distinct CDR3 sequences, over 85% of them singletons. The sequenced sample consisted of CD8+ T cells from PBMCs. All receptors derive from a human donor in good health.

The CDR3 is CASSLLADDYEQYF. Here the CDR3 DNA reads TGTGCCAGCAGCTTGCTAGCGGACGACTACGAGCAGTACTTC. The J gene is TRBJ2-7, the V gene TRBV7-9; 7 bases line up with TRBD2. CDR3 length: 14 residues. Germline V gene lookup returns CDR1 SEHNR and CDR2 FQNEAQ (reference sequence). Trimming at V came to 3 bases and at J to 3 bases, leaving 5 bases not matched to a gene.

The chain recombines TRBV5-6 with TRBJ2-2, with 7 bases identical to TRBD2. This CDR3 is 17 amino acids long. The junction had 12 bases not matched to a gene; V was cut back by 3 bases and J by 4 bases. Germline CDR1 reads SGHDT; CDR2 reads YYEEEE. The CDR3 bases are TGTGCCAGCAGCTCAACCCGGACTAGTGTATCCACCGGGGAGCTGTTTTTT. This sequence encodes CASSSTRTSVSTGELFF.

The rearrangement uses TRBV27 and TRBJ2-7, with 8 bases lining up with TRBD1. The CDR3 loop spans 13 amino acids. V dropped 5 bases and J dropped 5; count of bases not matched to a gene: 5. CDR1 is MNHEY, CDR2 SMNVEV, per germline (reference sequence). CDR3 protein: CASSPRTGNEQYF. The CDR3 region has the DNA TGTGCCAGCAGTCCCCGGACAGGGAACGAGCAGTACTTC.

The chain employs TRBV3-1 and TRBJ2-1, with D perhaps given as TRBD1 or TRBD2 (6 bases each). The germline V gene has CDR1 LGHDT and CDR2 YNNKEL (reference sequence). Trimming pared 0 bases from V and 8 bases from J, leaving 14 bases between. The CDR3 spans 15 residues. In DNA, the CDR3 is TGTGCCAGCAGCCAAGAAGTAGGGGGGATCGATGAGCAGTTCTTC. It translates to CASSQEVGGIDEQFF.

The rearrangement joins TRBV6-2 or TRBV6-3 to TRBJ2-5, with D unresolved. Germline CDR1 MNHEY, CDR2 SVGEGT. The CDR3 loop spans 13 amino acids. Trimming pared 2 bases from V and 7 bases from J, leaving 11 bases between. DNA for the CDR3: TGTGCCAGCAGTTACGGCGGAAGGGTGACCCAGTACTTC. Its translation: CASSYGGRVTQYF.

This clonotype was counted once. The chain recombines TRBV2 with TRBJ2-7; D is possibly TRBD2 (6 bases). From germline, CDR1 is SNHLY and CDR2 FYNNEI. Trimming shortened V by 7 bases and J by 5 bases, and 12 bases separated the two germline ends. There are 12 residues in the CDR3. CDR3 bases: TGTGCCAGCACCGCTTGGAGGGACGAGCAGTACTTC. Residues: CASTAWRDEQYF.

This chain links TRBV7-6 with TRBJ2-1, with 7 bases fitting TRBD2. Trimming cost V 2 bases and J 8 bases; bases outside gene matches: 9. The CDR3 length is 15 residues. In germline, CDR1 is SGHVS, CDR2 FNYEAQ. The CDR3, as DNA: TGTGCCAGCAGCTTATCTGGTCGGGAGGCTGATGAGCAGTTCTTC. This encodes CASSLSGREADEQFF.

The chain employs TRBV28 and TRBJ2-7; D may be TRBD1 (6 bases). The CDR3 covers 13 residues. Trimming removed 7 bases from V and 1 base from J, with 11 bases in between. Per germline, CDR1 MDHEN and CDR2 SYDVKM. CDR3 region: CASIQDSSYEQYF. Here the CDR3 DNA reads TGTGCCAGCATCCAGGACAGTTCCTACGAGCAGTACTTC.

The chain employs TRBV6-1 and TRBJ2-5; D not certain. Germline V gene data show CDR1 as MNHNS and CDR2 as SASEGT. This CDR3 contains 17 residues. Trimming took off 8 bases at V and 1 base at J, with 23 bases between the two ends. The CDR3 is CASSHELRSSGQETQYF. CDR3 in DNA: TGTGCCAGCTCACACGAGCTTCGGTCGTCGGGCCAAGAGACCCAGTACTTC.

The chain recombines TRBV28 with TRBJ1-2; no clear D gene. The CDR3 is 12 amino acids. The germline V gene encodes CDR1 MDHEN and CDR2 SYDVKM. Trimming took off 0 bases at V and 4 bases at J, with 3 bases between the two ends. Here the CDR3 reads CASSLWGYGYTF. For the CDR3, the DNA is TGTGCCAGCAGTTTATGGGGCTATGGCTACACCTTC.

Concerning this clonotype itself: The junction departs from germline at one end; a sequencing error may be responsible. The chain links TRBV28 to TRBJ1-1; no clear D gene. Looked up from germline, CDR1 is MDHEN and CDR2 is SYDVKM. This CDR3 has 15 residues. Here the CDR3 reads CASTYPDPKATEPFF. CDR3 DNA sequence: TGTGCCAGCACTTATCCCGACCCGAAGGCCACTGAACCTTTCTTT.

The chain has TRBV19 and TRBJ2-5, with D perhaps TRBD1 (5 bases). The length of the CDR3 is 14 residues. Trimming stripped 1 base from V and 2 bases from J, with 8 bases between. CDR1 and CDR2 (germline): LNHDA, SQIVND (reference sequence). CDR3 coding DNA: TGTGCCAGTAGTATAGTGGGGCCACAAGAGACCCAGTACTTC. Its protein product is CASSIVGPQETQYF.